Each of the 31 T cell receptor beta chains below was sequenced from the same sample in a study of control samples from healthy donors and cancer patients. Clones were sequenced by immunoSEQ multiplex PCR, and TCRdb holds only the in-frame ones, with some missing. The table includes roughly 34,000 clones, around 86% detected once. Sample: PBMCs. All receptors come from a woman in her thirties or forties with lung cancer.

This clone was seen a few times. The chain uses TRBV6-5 and TRBJ2-1; TRBD1 agrees at 7 bases. This CDR3 is built from 15 residues. V trimming: 5 bases; J trimming: 0 bases; junction bases outside the gene matches: 4. Germline V gives CDR1 MNHEY, CDR2 SVGAGI. In DNA, the CDR3 is TGTGCCAGCAGTCGACAGGGTAACTCCTACAATGAGCAGTTCTTC. Its protein product is CASSRQGNSYNEQFF.

This rearrangement joins TRBV5-8 to TRBJ2-7; D could derive from TRBD1 or TRBD2 (5 bases each). The CDR3 has 14 residues. Germline V gene data show CDR1 as SGHTS and CDR2 as YDEGEE. Between the trimmed V and J ends, which lost 2 bases and 3 bases, there was a span of 12 bases. The CDR3: CASSFGLGRYEQYF. The CDR3 bases are TGTGCCAGCAGCTTCGGACTGGGGCGCTACGAGCAGTACTTC.

The V call is TRBV7-8, the J call TRBJ2-5, with TRBD1 matching over 7 bases. The CDR3 consists of 13 residues. J was trimmed by 2 bases and V by 4 bases; bases with no gene match: 1. Germline CDR1 and CDR2: SGHVS and FQNEAQ. CDR3 residues: CASSWDRQETQYF. In DNA, the CDR3 is TGTGCCAGCAGCTGGGACAGACAAGAGACCCAGTACTTC.

This chain links TRBV7-2 with TRBJ2-3; TRBD1 matches 12 bases. There are 15 residues in the CDR3. The germline CDR1 and CDR2 sequences are SGHTA and FQGNSA. V lost 5 bases to trimming and J lost 5 bases; unmatched junction nucleotides: 5. The CDR3 here is CASSRDRGLGDTQYF. Here the CDR3 DNA reads TGTGCCAGCAGCCGGGACAGGGGGCTGGGAGATACGCAGTATTTT. Complete variable domain (other parts from reference TRBV7-2 and TRBJ2-3): GAGVSQSPSNKVTEKGKDVELRCDPISGHTALYWYRQSLGQGLEFLIYFQGNSAPDKSGLPSDRFSAERTGGSVSTLTIQRTQQEDSAVYLCASSRDRGLGDTQYFGPGTRLTVL.

The V call is TRBV11-3, the J call TRBJ1-1; no clear D gene. Germline loops: CDR1 SGHNT, CDR2 YENEEA. This CDR3 has 14 residues. Trimming stripped 1 base from V and 4 bases from J, with 10 bases between. The CDR3: CASSLGRWVTEAFF. CDR3 DNA sequence: TGTGCCAGCAGCTTAGGGAGATGGGTCACTGAAGCTTTCTTT.

This clone came up once. The chain is built from TRBV24-1 and TRBJ2-3; D is uncertain. V lost 0 bases to trimming and J lost 6 bases, with 6 bases between them. CDR1 is KGHDR, CDR2 SFDVKD, per germline. The CDR3 runs to 13 residues. CDR3 protein: CATSDLTWDTQYF. DNA of the CDR3: TGTGCCACCAGTGATTTGACCTGGGATACGCAGTATTTT.

This chain links TRBV30 with TRBJ1-2; no reliable D call. Trimming pared 3 bases from V and 2 bases from J, leaving 7 bases between. The CDR3 loop spans 12 amino acids. Germline CDR1 and CDR2: GTSNPN and SVGIG (reference sequence). The chain's CDR3 is CAWSRRNYGYTF. The CDR3 DNA sequence: TGTGCCTGGAGCAGGAGGAACTATGGCTACACCTTC. The full variable domain, its missing parts supplied by reference TRBV30 and TRBJ1-2, is SQTIHQWPATLVQPVGSPLSLECTVEGTSNPNLYWYRQAAGRGLQLLFYSVGIGQISSEVPQNLSASRPQDRQFILSSKKLLLSDSGFYLCAWSRRNYGYTFGSGTRLTVV.

This sequence joins TRBV5-4 and TRBJ2-2; tentatively, D is TRBD1 or TRBD2 (5 bases each). Between the trimmed V and J ends, which lost 0 bases and 5 bases, there was a span of 11 bases. This CDR3 comprises 15 residues. Germline CDR1 SGHNT, CDR2 YYREEE (reference sequence). Here the CDR3 reads CASSLGGDSTGELFF. CDR3 coding DNA: TGTGCCAGCAGCTTGGGGGGAGACAGTACCGGGGAGCTGTTTTTT.

This clone was counted a few times. The CDR3 protein is CSVEDPLRGANVLTF. The CDR3 bases are TGCAGCGTTGAAGATCCTCTTCGGGGGGCCAACGTCCTGACTTTC. The chain combines TRBV29-1 with TRBJ2-6; D remains unclear. The CDR3 is 15 amino acids. Trimming removed 0 bases at V and 4 bases at J, with 10 bases between. Germline-derived CDR1 and CDR2 are SQVTM and ANQGSEA.

This chain joins TRBV11-3 and TRBJ1-1; D is unresolved. The V end lost 5 bases, the J end lost 1 base, and 11 bases lay between the germline ends. The CDR3 runs 14 residues. Germline lookup yields CDR1 SGHNT and CDR2 YENEEA. The CDR3 DNA is TGTGCCAGCAGCCCTCATCCCGCGAACACTGAAGCTTTCTTT. It specifies CASSPHPANTEAFF. Combining the CDR3 with reference TRBV11-3 and TRBJ1-1 gives the whole variable domain EAGVVQSPRYKIIEKKQPVAFWCNPISGHNTLYWYLQNLGQGPELLIRYENEEAVDDSQLPKDRFSAERLKGVDSTLKIQPAELGDSAVYLCASSPHPANTEAFFGQGTRLTVV.

This rearrangement joins TRBV7-2 to TRBJ1-5, with D perhaps TRBD1 (5 bases). The germline V gene has CDR1 SGHTA and CDR2 FQGNSA. The CDR3 has 15 residues. Trimming pared 4 bases from V and 5 bases from J, leaving 15 bases between. CDR3 region: CASSSQSGLDQPQHF. The DNA of the CDR3 is TGTGCCAGCAGCTCCCAATCGGGGCTCGATCAGCCCCAGCATTTT.

This chain joins TRBV6-5 and TRBJ1-3; possible D gene TRBD1, 5 bases. The CDR3 sequence is 15 residues long. Germline V CDR1 and CDR2: MNHEY, SVGAGI. With 0 bases removed from V and 9 bases from J, the gap between germline ends came to 15 bases. Here the CDR3 DNA reads TGTGCCAGCAGTTACTCTTTCCAGGGACGGGGCACCATATATTTT. It specifies CASSYSFQGRGTIYF.

The genes are TRBV27 and TRBJ1-2; D is possibly TRBD1 (6 bases). Trimming took 3 bases from V and 3 from J, leaving 11 bases between them. CDR1 and CDR2 from the germline V gene are MNHEY and SMNVEV (reference sequence). The CDR3 is 14 residues long. CDR3 loop: CASSLWGGDYGYTF. The CDR3 coding sequence is TGTGCCAGCAGTTTGTGGGGGGGCGACTATGGCTACACCTTC.

The CDR3 DNA reads TGTGCCATTGCGGCGGGGACAGGGGGCACTGAAGCTTTCTTT. Translated, it gives CAIAAGTGGTEAFF. The chain couples TRBV2 to TRBJ1-1, with 11 bases identical to TRBD1. V trimming: 10 bases; J trimming: 4 bases; junction bases outside the gene matches: 8. Germline V gene data show CDR1 as SNHLY and CDR2 as FYNNEI. CDR3 size: 14 residues.

The chain has TRBV2 and TRBJ1-2; no clear D gene. The germline V gene encodes CDR1 SNHLY and CDR2 FYNNEI. The CDR3 is 16 residues long. V was pared by 7 bases and J by 1 base, with 19 bases between. This CDR3 is CASIPHPPEFNYGYTF. CDR3 DNA sequence: TGTGCCAGCATCCCCCATCCCCCCGAATTTAACTATGGCTACACCTTC. Combining the CDR3 with reference TRBV2 and TRBJ1-2 gives the whole variable domain EPEVTQTPSHQVTQMGQEVILRCVPISNHLYFYWYRQILGQKVEFLVSFYNNEISEKSEIFDDQFSVERPDGSNFTLKIRSTKLEDSAMYFCASIPHPPEFNYGYTFGSGTRLTVV.

The chain is built from TRBV5-6 and TRBJ1-3; D unclear. CDR1 is SGHDT, CDR2 YYEEEE, per germline. V was pared by 0 bases and J by 0 bases, with 10 bases between. CDR3 length: 16 residues. The chain's CDR3 is CASSLVEDPSGNTIYF. The CDR3 DNA follows: TGTGCCAGCAGCTTGGTCGAGGACCCCTCTGGAAACACCATATATTTT. The full variable domain, in which reference TRBV5-6 and TRBJ1-3 provide the parts outside the CDR3, is DAGVTQSPTHLIKTRGQQVTLRCSPKSGHDTVSWYQQALGQGPQFIFQYYEEEERQRGNFPDRFSGHQFPNYSSELNVNALLLGDSALYLCASSLVEDPSGNTIYFGEGSWLTVV.

Only a few counts were recorded for this clone. V and J are TRBV6-5 and TRBJ1-2; D gene unclear. CDR1 and CDR2 (germline): MNHEY, SVGAGI. V was cut by 5 bases and J by 1 base, with 8 bases left in between. CDR3 size: 13 residues. The DNA for the CDR3 is TGTGCCAGCAGTCTACGGAGTAACTATGGCTACACCTTC. Translation: CASSLRSNYGYTF.

This clone was observed a single time. V is TRBV4-2 and J is TRBJ2-1; 10 positions agree with TRBD2. V lost 4 bases and J lost 6; bases outside the gene matches: 6. Germline V gene data show CDR1 as LGHNA and CDR2 as YNFKEQ. The CDR3 has 15 residues. The CDR3 is CASSPSGGAINEQFF. In DNA form, the CDR3 reads TGTGCCAGCAGCCCAAGCGGGGGGGCGATCAATGAGCAGTTCTTC.

This chain joins TRBV11-2 and TRBJ1-2, with 12 bases that match TRBD1. Germline V gene sequence: CDR1 SGHAT, CDR2 FQNNGV. This CDR3 comprises 13 residues. J lost 8 bases, V lost 5 bases, and 3 bases had no gene match. The CDR3 here is CASSGTGGAGYTF. The CDR3 bases are TGTGCCAGCAGCGGGACAGGGGGCGCAGGCTACACCTTC.

This chain links TRBV7-9 with TRBJ1-1, with TRBD1 as a possible D gene (5 bases). Germline V CDR1 and CDR2: SEHNR, FQNEAQ (reference sequence). The V and J ends lost 5 bases and 1 base respectively, with 11 bases between them. This CDR3 has 14 residues. In DNA, the CDR3 is TGTGCCAGCAGCGTGGGACTGTGGAACACTGAAGCTTTCTTT. As protein: CASSVGLWNTEAFF.

This chain uses TRBV7-8 with TRBJ1-2, with 7 bases fitting TRBD1. The length of the CDR3 is 15 residues. With 5 bases clipped from V and 6 bases from J, the junction kept 12 bases outside the gene matches. CDR1 is SGHVS and CDR2 is FQNEAQ in the germline V gene. The CDR3 is CASSLIGGGRDGYTF. CDR3 DNA: TGTGCCAGCAGCCTAATCGGAGGGGGCAGGGATGGCTACACCTTC.

The table lists this clone with a count of one. V gene TRBV28 combines with J gene TRBJ2-1, with 10 bases fitting TRBD2. This CDR3 is 16 amino acids long. The germline CDR1 and CDR2 sequences are MDHEN and SYDVKM. Trimming removed 2 bases from V and 4 bases from J; junction bases left unmatched: 5. CDR3 in amino acids: CASSLVASGRYNEQFF. Here the CDR3 DNA reads TGTGCCAGCAGTTTAGTGGCTAGCGGGAGATACAATGAGCAGTTCTTC. Combining the CDR3 with reference TRBV28 and TRBJ2-1 gives the whole variable domain DVKVTQSSRYLVKRTGEKVFLECVQDMDHENMFWYRQDPGLGLRLIYFSYDVKMKEKGDIPEGYSVSREKKERFSLILESASTNQTSMYLCASSLVASGRYNEQFFGPGTRLTVL.

This chain connects TRBV7-9 to TRBJ2-4; no reliable D call. Trimming removed 0 bases from V and 6 bases from J, with 6 bases in between. The CDR3 totals 13 residues. CDR1 is SEHNR and CDR2 is FQNEAQ in the germline V gene (reference sequence). The CDR3 is CASSLAGTNIQYF. CDR3 nucleotides: TGTGCCAGCAGCTTAGCGGGAACAAACATTCAGTACTTC.

This chain links TRBV6-1 with TRBJ2-7, with D maybe TRBD1 (5 bases). From germline, CDR1 is MNHNS and CDR2 SASEGT. The CDR3 totals 17 residues. V lost 2 bases and J 2 bases, leaving 19 bases between the germline ends. In nucleotides, the CDR3 is TGTGCCAGCAGTGAAAGGGTGAATCGCAGGGCTCCCTACGAGCAGTACTTC. Translating gives CASSERVNRRAPYEQYF.

This clone was detected a few times. V is TRBV28 and J is TRBJ2-1, with 8 bases lining up with TRBD2. In germline, CDR1 is MDHEN, CDR2 SYDVKM. The J segment lost 5 bases and the V segment lost 6 bases, leaving 12 bases of the junction unmatched. This CDR3 spans 16 amino acids. CDR3 loop: CASSPSGLAGNNEQFF. CDR3 bases: TGTGCCAGCAGCCCTTCGGGGCTAGCGGGCAACAATGAGCAGTTCTTC. The full variable domain, in which reference TRBV28 and TRBJ2-1 provide the parts outside the CDR3, is DVKVTQSSRYLVKRTGEKVFLECVQDMDHENMFWYRQDPGLGLRLIYFSYDVKMKEKGDIPEGYSVSREKKERFSLILESASTNQTSMYLCASSPSGLAGNNEQFFGPGTRLTVL.

The V and J genes are TRBV6-6 and TRBJ2-3; TRBD2 aligns across 8 bases. Per the germline V gene, CDR1 is MNHNY and CDR2 is SVGAGI (reference sequence). The CDR3 has 15 amino acids. The V gene end was trimmed by 10 bases and the J gene end by 0 bases; junction bases not matched to a gene: 9. In DNA form, the CDR3 reads TGTGCCACCCAAAAAGCGGGGGCTAGCACAGATACGCAGTATTTT. As protein: CATQKAGASTDTQYF.

For the CDR3, the DNA is TGTGCCAGCAGTGAAGGGGGGAACCAAGAGACCCAGTACTTC. It encodes CASSEGGNQETQYF. The chain couples TRBV25-1 to TRBJ2-5; tentative D call: TRBD2 (6 bases). Germline V lookup: CDR1 MGHDK, CDR2 SYGVNS. V lost 2 bases to trimming and J lost 0 bases, with 7 bases between them. The CDR3 is 14 amino acids.

The V and J genes are TRBV30 and TRBJ1-2; D unresolved. This CDR3 spans 15 amino acids. In germline, CDR1 is GTSNPN, CDR2 SVGIG (reference sequence). The V gene lost 2 bases and the J gene lost 0 bases, with 13 bases spanning the gap. CDR3 protein: CAWSPNLTPNYGYTF. In DNA form, the CDR3 reads TGTGCCTGGAGTCCGAACCTTACACCTAACTATGGCTACACCTTC.

The chain employs TRBV4-2 and TRBJ1-6; tentatively, D is TRBD1 (5 bases). Germline V gene sequence: CDR1 LGHNA, CDR2 YNFKEQ. There are 14 residues in the CDR3. Trimming stripped 7 bases from V and 4 bases from J, with 11 bases between. The chain's CDR3 is CASTGAVYNSPLHF. CDR3 sequence (DNA): TGTGCCAGCACCGGGGCGGTTTATAATTCACCCCTCCACTTT.

This clone is a singleton in its sample. This chain uses TRBV30 with TRBJ1-5; the D is unclear. The CDR3 loop spans 13 amino acids. Trimming left V 0 bases short and J 4 bases short, with 7 bases between. Germline CDR1 GTSNPN, CDR2 SVGIG (reference sequence). The CDR3 is CAWSVSLNQPQHF. CDR3 bases: TGTGCCTGGAGTGTAAGTTTGAATCAGCCCCAGCATTTT.

In its sample, this clone was seen once. A read error may account for a junction end that differs from germline. V is TRBV19 and J is TRBJ2-4; a weak D match, TRBD2 (5 bases). The CDR3 runs 15 residues. Germline V CDR1 and CDR2: LNHDA, SQIVND (reference sequence). CDR3 sequence (DNA): TGTGCCAGCCAAAGTCCCGGAGGAGCCAAAAACATTCAGTGCTTC. Translated, it gives CASQSPGGAKNIQCF.